This T cell receptor (beta chain) emerged from a study of cytomegalovirus exposure and HLA in healthy donors. Donors were nominally healthy when sampled, though unrecorded immune exposures were likely. General study results and limits: A later analysis linked a missense DCLRE1C variant to TCR beta V- and J-gene trimming. Some public TCRs appeared in many individuals, while most sequences were rare. Highly shared sequence variants in one cluster were likely a sequencing artifact.

Researchers ran the PCR with 60 Vbeta and 13 Jbeta primers. Only in-frame clones appear in the TCRdb table, and some are missing; sequencing was by immunoSEQ multiplex PCR. The table has 250,000 or so clones, 92% seen once. The CDR3 has 17 residues. The germline CDR1 and CDR2 sequences are SGHRS and YFSETQ. Trimming took off 2 bases at V and 5 bases at J, with 21 bases between the two ends. About this clone itself: Antigen specificity is unknown.

This clonotype was sampled from a girl aged 2 to 10 in good health and CMV-seronegative. Sample: PBMCs. The chain couples TRBV5-1 to TRBJ2-3; D is perhaps TRBD1 (5 bases). The CDR3 loop is CASSFSRTPSRGDTQYF. CDR3 DNA sequence: TGCGCCAGCAGCTTCTCCCGGACGCCCTCAAGGGGAGATACGCAGTATTTT.